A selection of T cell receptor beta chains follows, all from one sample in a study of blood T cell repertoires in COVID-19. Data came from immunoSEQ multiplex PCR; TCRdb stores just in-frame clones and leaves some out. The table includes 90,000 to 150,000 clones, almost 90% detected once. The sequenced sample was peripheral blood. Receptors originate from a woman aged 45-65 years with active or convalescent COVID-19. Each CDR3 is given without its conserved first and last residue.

AIRGQGSSTDTQY	TRBV10-3	TRBJ2-3
AIRTGTRLNEQF	TRBV10-3	TRBJ2-1
ASRPMGGGYGYT	TRBV28	TRBJ1-2
ASSSGWECT	TRBV7-2	TRBJ1-2
ASSSTGEQY	TRBV18	TRBJ2-7
ASSGGYDEQF	TRBV6-1	TRBJ2-1
ASALAGVGYNEQF	TRBV5-1	TRBJ2-1
ASSPPRNNSPLH	TRBV7-3	TRBJ1-6
ASSQDGLAGTQY	TRBV4-3	TRBJ2-5
ASSYSPGNEKLF	TRBV9	TRBJ1-4
ASSVQETQY	TRBV5-4	TRBJ2-5
ASSLGSGRENEQF	TRBV11-1	TRBJ2-1
ASSHLTDVEGDGNEQY	TRBV23-1	TRBJ2-7
ASSLRTGTTGELF	TRBV11-3	TRBJ2-2
ASSPGPTGVETQY	TRBV7-2	TRBJ2-5
ASSFGGTSRGWEF	TRBV27	TRBJ2-1
ASSLLPGVGTGELF	TRBV11-2	TRBJ2-2
ASSLRRDEQY	TRBV7-9	TRBJ2-7
ASSYGPSYYGYT	TRBV28	TRBJ1-2
ASSPDRRSSGNTIY	TRBV18	TRBJ1-3
ATLNEKLF	TRBV28	TRBJ1-4
AWNELSAGEGNTIY	TRBV30	TRBJ1-3